This TCR beta chain was recovered during a study of cytomegalovirus exposure and HLA in healthy donors. Study results and caveats: The later analysis indicated that the majority of CMV-associated TCR beta chains appeared HLA-restricted.

Germline V gene data show CDR1 as SEHNR and CDR2 as FQNEAQ (reference sequence). The V end lost 3 bases, the J end lost 7 bases, and 7 bases lay between the germline ends. The CDR3 totals 11 residues. The PCR used 60 Vbeta and 13 Jbeta primers. Sequenced by immunoSEQ multiplex PCR; TCRdb stores in-frame clones only, minus some. The table shows under 200,000 clones, with 65% to 85% occurring only once. As for this clone: What it binds is not known.

The sequence was collected from a man between 35 and 55 years old in good health and CMV-seropositive. The rearrangement joins TRBV7-9 to TRBJ2-7; D is uncertain. Material for sequencing was PBMCs. The CDR3 bases are TGTGCCAGCAGCTTCCTCGGGGAGCAGTACTTC. Amino acid sequence: CASSFLGEQYF.